The clone carrying this T cell receptor beta chain was picked up many times. Its antigen is not identified. Time point indicated: newly diagnosed GD, antithyroid drugs for less than 3 months. There was RNA extracted from PBMCs, and the TCR library was made from it. These data are taken from a study of regulatory T cells in long-lasting Graves disease. Notes on the study in general: Persistent Graves' disease cases displayed lower TCR diversity than newly diagnosed ones. Relative to new patients (roughly 970), persistent patients exhibited greater sharing of public clonotypes (more than 2,500).

Relying on iRepertoire HTBI primers and Arm-PCR of CDR3 regions, the team built TCR beta libraries. In the authors' methods: Looking across samples, the authors found 55 to 70 TRBV and some 15 TRBJ segments. Using its own MiXCR run on the multiplex PCR reads, TCRdb lists one record per CDR3 protein. TCRdb, rather than the study authors, made the V and J calls. The repertoire holds hundreds of thousands of distinct CDR3 sequences, with less than 20% as singletons. The V and J ends lost 4 bases and 9 bases respectively, with 10 bases between them. CDR1 and CDR2 from the germline V gene are MDHEN and SYDVKM. The CDR3 is made up of 12 amino acids. These data were also filed under a second study, of T cells in Graves' hyperthyroidism and ophthalmopathy. As that report states: A set of HTBI primers served as the primers for a first-round RT-PCR of the TCR CDR3.

The receptor was isolated from a woman aged 25-40 years with Graves disease. The sample in question was peripheral blood mononuclear cells (PBMCs), obtained at new diagnosis, from a patient treated with antithyroid drugs. The rearrangement links TRBV28 to TRBJ2-1; D not resolved. The CDR3 nucleotides read TGTGCCAGCAGTTATCTGGCTTTTGAGCAGTTCTTC. Amino acid sequence: CASSYLAFEQFF.